This T cell receptor beta chain emerged from a study of glioma-infiltrating T cells. Study-wide findings and caveats: Tissue and blood shared very few CDR3 sequences. Above-expected tissue-blood divergence occurred in all gliomas, most in low-grade ones.

This clonotype came up many times. What it binds is not known. TCR alpha and beta CDR3 regions were amplified from RNA using iRepertoire nested multiplex PCR. Tissue mRNA or PBMC total RNA, roughly 90-400 ng, went into one-step reverse transcription and amplification. TCRdb recomputed calls from the multiplex PCR reads with MiXCR, one row per CDR3 protein. Among approximately 5,800 distinct CDR3 sequences listed, roughly two fifths were seen once. Sequenced sample: glioma tissue, nonneoplastic brain tissue, or PBMCs (not recorded which). The source of this sequence is a human donor with low-grade glioma or glioblastoma, undergoing nonglioma brain surgery, or in good health (not recorded which).

The CDR3: CASSQTTGGREQYF. As DNA, the CDR3 is TGCGCCAGCAGCCAGACTACAGGGGGCAGGGAGCAGTACTTC. The rearrangement joins TRBV4-3 to TRBJ2-7; TRBD1 matches 9 bases. J gave up 7 bases and V 3 bases, and 7 bases lay outside the gene matches. Per the germline V gene, CDR1 is LGHNA and CDR2 is YSLEER. This CDR3 comprises 14 residues.